This is a list of T cell receptor beta chains from one sample in a study of cytomegalovirus exposure and HLA in healthy donors. The table came from immunoSEQ multiplex PCR; TCRdb's copy has only in-frame clones and leaves some out. Altogether some 170,000 clones are present, 75% to 80% being singletons, with the ten largest covering about 3.1%. Material: PBMCs. The source of these receptors is a female donor in good health and CMV-seronegative. Both conserved end residues are part of each CDR3. The order of the fields is J gene, V gene, clone size, D gene, CDR3 protein, CDR3 DNA. The D gene is left open where the match is weak. The size of a clone is reported for some rows only, either as once, few or many, or as a class for expanded clones.

>TRBJ2-1|TRBV10-1|.|TRBD2
CASSEDPGLAGEVHHNEQFF
TGCGCCAGCAGTGAGGATCCGGGACTAGCGGGGGAAGTGCACCACAATGAGCAGTTCTTC
>TRBJ1-2|TRBV5-1|.|TRBD1
CASSLGQGDGYTF
TGCGCCAGCAGCTTGGGTCAGGGGGATGGCTACACCTTC
>TRBJ1-1|TRBV5-8|.|TRBD1
CASSLGQGISTEAFF
TGTGCCAGCAGCTTGGGACAGGGGATCTCCACTGAAGCTTTCTTT
>TRBJ2-5|TRBV7-2|.|.
CASSLEPGKETQYF
TGTGCCAGCAGCTTAGAACCGGGAAAAGAGACCCAGTACTTC
>TRBJ2-2|TRBV2|once|.
CASRGGTGNTGELFF
TGTGCCAGCAGGGGAGGGACAGGGAACACCGGGGAGCTGTTTTTT
>TRBJ1-2|TRBV9|.|.
CASSVGQGNYGYTF
TGTGCCAGCAGCGTAGGGCAGGGGAACTATGGCTACACCTTC
>TRBJ1-5|TRBV5-6|.|.
CASSLSQAHGPQHF
TGTGCCAGCAGCTTGTCTCAGGCCCACGGGCCCCAGCATTTT
>TRBJ2-7|TRBV5-1|few|TRBD1
CASSLGQGALGYEQYF
TGCGCCAGCAGCTTGGGACAGGGGGCTTTGGGTTACGAGCAGTACTTC
>TRBJ2-7|TRBV11-2|.|.
CASSSTSRVSYEQYF
TGTGCCAGCAGCTCCACCAGCAGGGTATCCTACGAGCAGTACTTC
>TRBJ2-7|TRBV4-1|.|TRBD1
CASSQDWETGGREQYF
TGCGCCAGCAGCCAAGATTGGGAGACAGGGGGCCGCGAGCAGTACTTC
>TRBJ2-1|TRBV5-1|once|TRBD1
CASSLVQGSYNEQFF
TGCGCCAGCAGCTTGGTACAGGGGTCCTACAATGAGCAGTTCTTC